This T cell receptor beta chain was found in a study of blood T cell repertoires in COVID-19. Germline loops: CDR1 SGHNT, CDR2 YENEEA. V trimming: 1 base; J trimming: 5 bases; junction bases outside the gene matches: 5. This CDR3 has 16 residues. This table comes from immunoSEQ multiplex PCR, and its TCRdb copy is limited to in-frame clones, with some not included. The sample includes fewer than 250,000 clones, 83% of them seen just once. The receptor comes from a human donor in a cohort sampled during active COVID-19. The V gene is TRBV11-3, the J gene TRBJ2-5, with TRBD2 matching 12 bases. The sequenced sample was peripheral blood. DNA of the CDR3: TGTGCCAGCAGCTTAGGGCTCGGACTAGCGGGGGAGACCCAGTACTTC. Its translation: CASSLGLGLAGETQYF.